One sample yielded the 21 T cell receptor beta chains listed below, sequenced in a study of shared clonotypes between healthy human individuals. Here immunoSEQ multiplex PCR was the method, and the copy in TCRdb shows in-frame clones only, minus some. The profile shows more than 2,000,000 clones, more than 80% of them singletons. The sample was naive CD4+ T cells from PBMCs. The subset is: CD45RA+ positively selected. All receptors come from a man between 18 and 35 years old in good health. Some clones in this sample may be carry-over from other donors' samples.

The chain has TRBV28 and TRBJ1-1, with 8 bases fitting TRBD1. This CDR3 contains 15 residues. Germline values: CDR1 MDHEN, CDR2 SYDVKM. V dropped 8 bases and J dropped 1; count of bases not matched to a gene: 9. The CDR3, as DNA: TGTGCCAGCCTCACGACAGGGGAATGGAACACTGAAGCTTTCTTT. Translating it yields CASLTTGEWNTEAFF.

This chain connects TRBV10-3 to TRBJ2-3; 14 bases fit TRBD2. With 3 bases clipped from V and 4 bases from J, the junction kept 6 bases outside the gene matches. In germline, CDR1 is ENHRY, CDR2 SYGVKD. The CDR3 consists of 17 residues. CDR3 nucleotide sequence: TGTGCCATCAGTGACACGGGACTAGCGGGAGCCCCAGATACGCAGTATTTT. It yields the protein CAISDTGLAGAPDTQYF.

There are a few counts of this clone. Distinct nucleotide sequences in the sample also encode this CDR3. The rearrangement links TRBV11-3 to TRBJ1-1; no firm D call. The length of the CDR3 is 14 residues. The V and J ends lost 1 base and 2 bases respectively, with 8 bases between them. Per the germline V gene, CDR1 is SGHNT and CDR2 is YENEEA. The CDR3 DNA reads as TGTGCCAGCAGCTTAGGAACAGCCAACACTGAAGCTTTCTTT. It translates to CASSLGTANTEAFF.

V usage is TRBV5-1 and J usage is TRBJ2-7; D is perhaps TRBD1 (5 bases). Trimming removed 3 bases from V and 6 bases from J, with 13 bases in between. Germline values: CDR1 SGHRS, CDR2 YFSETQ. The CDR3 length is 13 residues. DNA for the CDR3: TGCGCCAGCAGCTCGGCAGGGTTAGGCGAGCAGTACTTC. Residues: CASSSAGLGEQYF.

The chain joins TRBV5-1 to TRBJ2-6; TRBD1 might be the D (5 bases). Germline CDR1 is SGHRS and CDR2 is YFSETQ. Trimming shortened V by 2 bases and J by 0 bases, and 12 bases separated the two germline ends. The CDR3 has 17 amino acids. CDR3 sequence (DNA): TGCGCCAGCAGCTTATCAGGAGACAGCTCTGGGGCCAACGTCCTGACTTTC. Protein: CASSLSGDSSGANVLTF.

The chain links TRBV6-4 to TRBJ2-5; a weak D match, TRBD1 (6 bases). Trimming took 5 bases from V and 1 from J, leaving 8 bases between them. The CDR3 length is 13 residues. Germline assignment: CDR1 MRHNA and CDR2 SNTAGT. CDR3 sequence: CASSPTGQETQYF. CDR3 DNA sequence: TGTGCCAGCAGTCCGACAGGCCAAGAGACCCAGTACTTC.

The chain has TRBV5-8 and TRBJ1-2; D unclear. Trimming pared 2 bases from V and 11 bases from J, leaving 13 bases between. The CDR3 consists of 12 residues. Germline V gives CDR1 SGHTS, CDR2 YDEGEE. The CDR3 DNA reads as TGTGCCAGCAGCTTATTCAGTATTGGGTACACCTTC. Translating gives CASSLFSIGYTF. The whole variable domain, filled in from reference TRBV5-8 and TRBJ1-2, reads EAGVTQSPTHLIKTRGQQATLRCSPISGHTSVYWYQQALGLGLQFLLWYDEGEERNRGNFPPRFSGRQFPNYSSELNVNALELEDSALYLCASSLFSIGYTFGSGTRLTVV.

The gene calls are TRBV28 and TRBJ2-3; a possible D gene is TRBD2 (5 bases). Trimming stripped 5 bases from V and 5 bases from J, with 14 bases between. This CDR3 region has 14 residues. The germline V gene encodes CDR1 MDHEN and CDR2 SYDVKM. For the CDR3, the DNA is TGTGCCAGCAGTCCCTCGAGTCGGGAAGATACGCAGTATTTT. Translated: CASSPSSREDTQYF.

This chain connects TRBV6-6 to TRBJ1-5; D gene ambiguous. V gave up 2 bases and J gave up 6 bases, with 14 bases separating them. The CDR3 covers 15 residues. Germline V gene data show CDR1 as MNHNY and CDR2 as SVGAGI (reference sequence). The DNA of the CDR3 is TGTGCCAGCAGTTACGGAGGAGCGAGAGCTCAGCCCCAGCATTTT. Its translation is CASSYGGARAQPQHF.

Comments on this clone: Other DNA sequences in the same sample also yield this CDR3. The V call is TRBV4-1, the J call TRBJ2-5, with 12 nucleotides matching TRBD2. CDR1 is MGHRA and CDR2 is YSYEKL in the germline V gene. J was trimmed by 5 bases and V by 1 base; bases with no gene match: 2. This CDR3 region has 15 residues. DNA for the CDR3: TGCGCCAGCAGCCAAGTGGGACTAGCGGGCGAGACCCAGTACTTC. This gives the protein CASSQVGLAGETQYF.

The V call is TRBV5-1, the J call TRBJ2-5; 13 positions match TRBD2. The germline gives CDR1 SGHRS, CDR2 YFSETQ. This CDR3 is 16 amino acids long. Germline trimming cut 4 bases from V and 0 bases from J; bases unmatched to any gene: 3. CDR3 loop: CASSAGTSGNQETQYF. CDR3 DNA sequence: TGCGCCAGCAGCGCCGGGACTAGCGGGAACCAAGAGACCCAGTACTTC.

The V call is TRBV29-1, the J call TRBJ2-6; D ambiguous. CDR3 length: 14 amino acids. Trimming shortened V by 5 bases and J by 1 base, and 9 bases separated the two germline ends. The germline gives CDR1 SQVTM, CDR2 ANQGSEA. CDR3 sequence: CSVLVGSGANVLTF. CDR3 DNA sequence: TGCAGCGTTCTCGTGGGGTCTGGGGCCAACGTCCTGACTTTC.

CDR3 amino acids: CASSVGPVETQYF. The CDR3 coding sequence is TGTGCCAGCAGCGTAGGACCGGTTGAGACCCAGTACTTC. This sequence joins TRBV9 and TRBJ2-5; D remains ambiguous. Germline CDR1 reads SGDLS; CDR2 reads YYNGEE. V was pared by 0 bases and J by 5 bases, with 8 bases between. The CDR3 contains 13 residues.

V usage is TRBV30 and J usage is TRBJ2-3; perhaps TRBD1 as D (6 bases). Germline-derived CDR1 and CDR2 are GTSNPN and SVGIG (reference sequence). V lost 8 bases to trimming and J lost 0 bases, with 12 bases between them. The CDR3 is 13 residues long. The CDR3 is CAASRGSTDTQYF. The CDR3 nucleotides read TGTGCCGCAAGCAGGGGTAGCACAGATACGCAGTATTTT.

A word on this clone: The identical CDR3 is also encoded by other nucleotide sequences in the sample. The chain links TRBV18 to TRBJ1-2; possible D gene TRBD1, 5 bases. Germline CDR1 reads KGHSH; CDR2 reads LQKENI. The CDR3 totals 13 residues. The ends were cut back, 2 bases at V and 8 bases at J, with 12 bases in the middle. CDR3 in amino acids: CASSPSGAEGYTF. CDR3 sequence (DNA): TGTGCCAGCTCACCAAGTGGGGCAGAAGGCTACACCTTC.

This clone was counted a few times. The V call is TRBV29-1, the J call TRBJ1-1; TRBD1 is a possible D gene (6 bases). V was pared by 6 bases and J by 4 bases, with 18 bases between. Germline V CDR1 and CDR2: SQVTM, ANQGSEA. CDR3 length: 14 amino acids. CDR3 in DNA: TGCAGCGTCCATGTAACAGGGTCGGGCACTGAAGCTTTCTTT. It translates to CSVHVTGSGTEAFF.

This CDR3 reads CASSASLSGRAINEQFF. The CDR3 DNA reads as TGTGCCAGCAGTGCCTCTCTTAGCGGGAGGGCCATTAATGAGCAGTTCTTC. This rearrangement joins TRBV27 to TRBJ2-1; 11 positions agree with TRBD2. The CDR3 extends over 17 amino acids. The ends lost 5 bases at V and 7 bases at J; junction bases unmatched: 13. In germline, CDR1 is MNHEY, CDR2 SMNVEV (reference sequence).

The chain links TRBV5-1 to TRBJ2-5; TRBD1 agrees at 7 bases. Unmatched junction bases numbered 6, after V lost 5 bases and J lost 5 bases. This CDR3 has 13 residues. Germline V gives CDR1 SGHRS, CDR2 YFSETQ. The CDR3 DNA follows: TGCGCCAGCAGGAACAGGGGTCGGGAGACCCAGTACTTC. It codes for CASRNRGRETQYF.

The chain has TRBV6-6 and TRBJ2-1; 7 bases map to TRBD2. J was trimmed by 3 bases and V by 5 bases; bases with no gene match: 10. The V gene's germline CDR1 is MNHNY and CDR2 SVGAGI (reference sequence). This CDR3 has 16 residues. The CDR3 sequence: CASSTLHGRRYNEQFF. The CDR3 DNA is TGTGCCAGCAGTACGCTACACGGGAGGCGCTACAATGAGCAGTTCTTC.

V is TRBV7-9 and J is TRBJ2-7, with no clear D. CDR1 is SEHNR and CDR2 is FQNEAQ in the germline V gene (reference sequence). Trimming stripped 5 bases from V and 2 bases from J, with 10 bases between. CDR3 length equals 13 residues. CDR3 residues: CASSPRNPYEQYF. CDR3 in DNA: TGTGCCAGCAGCCCTCGAAACCCCTACGAGCAGTACTTC.

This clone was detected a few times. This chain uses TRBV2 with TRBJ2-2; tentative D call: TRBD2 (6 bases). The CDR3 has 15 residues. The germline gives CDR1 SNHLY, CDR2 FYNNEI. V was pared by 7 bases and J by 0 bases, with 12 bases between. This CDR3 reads CASIGGNSNTGELFF. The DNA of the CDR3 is TGTGCCAGCATAGGCGGGAATTCGAACACCGGGGAGCTGTTTTTT.